The 25 T cell receptor beta chains below all came from one sample that was sequenced in a study of blood T cells in healthy people across ages. A second PCR of 7 to 11 cycles used a sample-barcoded 5' primer and a J-beta primer mix. From the 5' RACE reads, TCRdb called clonotypes with MiXCR, one entry per CDR3 protein. The sample lists around 900,000 distinct CDR3 sequences; 29% were seen once. The sequencing input was blood. The receptors were gathered from a woman of 80 years or more in good health.

The V call is TRBV4-2, the J call TRBJ2-3, with TRBD1 matching 7 bases. J was trimmed by 0 bases and V by 0 bases; bases with no gene match: 6. Germline V gene data show CDR1 as LGHNA and CDR2 as YNFKEQ. The CDR3 covers 17 residues. CDR3 residues: CASSQDLGTASTDTQYF. The CDR3 nucleotides are TGTGCCAGCAGCCAAGATCTAGGGACAGCTAGCACAGATACGCAGTATTTT.

This clonotype was observed many times. The chain has TRBV5-5 and TRBJ2-5; no clear D gene. The V gene's germline CDR1 is SGHKS and CDR2 YYEKEE (reference sequence). V was clipped by 4 bases and J by 0 bases, with 13 bases between them. This CDR3 contains 15 residues. The CDR3 nucleotides read TGTGCCAGCAGCCCGAGCGAGGCCAACCAAGAGACCCAGTACTTC. This sequence encodes CASSPSEANQETQYF.

This clonotype occurred many times. The chain carries TRBV7-9 and TRBJ1-1; D ambiguous. Germline assignment: CDR1 SEHNR and CDR2 FQNEAQ (reference sequence). V lost 4 bases and J 1 base, leaving 19 bases between the germline ends. The CDR3 sequence is 17 residues long. CDR3 in amino acids: CASSSALGAATNTEAFF. CDR3 sequence (DNA): TGTGCCAGCAGCTCCGCCCTGGGCGCGGCAACGAACACTGAAGCTTTCTTT.

In regard to this clonotype: A read error may be the cause here, since a much bigger clone is one base away. The J gene is TRBJ2-1, the V gene TRBV7-9, with D tentatively TRBD1 or TRBD2 (5 bases each). Trimming took 4 bases from V and 6 from J, leaving 16 bases between them. Germline loops: CDR1 SEHNR, CDR2 FQNEAQ (reference sequence). CDR3 size: 15 residues. Here the CDR3 reads CASSSRDLKCNEQFF. The CDR3 DNA follows: TGTGCCAGCAGCTCACGGGACCTCAAATGCAATGAGCAGTTCTTC.

V usage is TRBV3-1 and J usage is TRBJ2-2; D gene unclear. There are 13 residues in the CDR3. Germline CDR1 LGHDT, CDR2 YNNKEL (reference sequence). The V end lost 3 bases, the J end lost 6 bases, and 8 bases lay between the germline ends. CDR3 sequence (DNA): TGTGCCAGCAGCCATACCAGCCCCGGGGAGCTGTTTTTT. The encoded protein is CASSHTSPGELFF.

The chain uses TRBV7-2 and TRBJ1-3; D is perhaps TRBD1 (6 bases). Trimming stripped 4 bases from V and 5 bases from J, with 15 bases between. Germline-derived CDR1 and CDR2 are SGHTA and FQGNSA. The CDR3 spans 15 residues. CDR3 DNA sequence: TGTGCCAGCAGCTCACCTCAAGGGGGGAGAAACACCATATATTTT. This gives the protein CASSSPQGGRNTIYF.

This clonotype was observed many times. The CDR3 region is CASSSSITGRSYNEQFF. CDR3 DNA sequence: TGTGCCAGCAGCTCATCCATAACGGGGCGATCCTACAATGAGCAGTTCTTC. V gene TRBV9 combines with J gene TRBJ2-1; D possibly matches TRBD1 or TRBD2 (5 bases each). From germline, CDR1 is SGDLS and CDR2 YYNGEE. Trimming left V 4 bases short and J 1 base short, with 18 bases between. This CDR3 has 17 residues.

This clonotype was seen at least ten times. The chain joins TRBV6-5 to TRBJ2-5; tentatively, D is TRBD2 (6 bases). The CDR3 totals 15 residues. CDR1 and CDR2 from the germline V gene are MNHEY and SVGAGI. Trimming cost V 0 bases and J 7 bases, with 15 bases left between them. CDR3 loop: CASSYSYSPAGTQYF. Written as DNA, the CDR3 is TGTGCCAGCAGTTACTCGTACAGTCCAGCGGGGACCCAGTACTTC.

The chain joins TRBV6-2 or TRBV6-3 to TRBJ2-5, with TRBD2 matching 7 bases. The CDR3 length is 14 residues. The trim removed 7 bases at V and 1 base at J, leaving 6 bases unmatched. Germline assignment: CDR1 MNHEY and CDR2 SVGEGT. The DNA of the CDR3 is TGTGCCAGCATCCTGAGCGGGGCCCAAGAGACCCAGTACTTC. Protein product: CASILSGAQETQYF.

Concerning this clonotype itself: A read error is possible here, since a much larger clone lies one base away. J is TRBJ1-2 and V is TRBV5-1; no clear D gene. Trimming removed 0 bases at V and 7 bases at J, with 10 bases between. Germline V CDR1 and CDR2: SGHRS, YFSETQ. The CDR3 has 13 residues. The CDR3 DNA reads TGCGCCAGCAGCTTGGCCGGGAGAAGTGGCTACACCTTC. It specifies CASSLAGRSGYTF.

This clonotype occurred many times. The chain is built from TRBV7-7 and TRBJ2-1, with 15 bases aligning to TRBD2. CDR3 length: 17 amino acids. The germline CDR1 and CDR2 sequences are SSHAT and FNYEAQ (reference sequence). J was trimmed by 5 bases and V by 5 bases; bases with no gene match: 7. CDR3 sequence reads: CASSKGLAGGLDNEQFF. For the CDR3, the DNA is TGTGCCAGCAGCAAAGGACTAGCGGGGGGGCTAGACAATGAGCAGTTCTTC.

This clonotype was detected a few times. Possible read error: a much larger clone is one base away. The rearrangement joins TRBV7-9 to TRBJ2-7, with D hard to call. The CDR3 is 13 residues long. Trimming took 3 bases from V and 4 from J, leaving 10 bases between them. The V gene's germline CDR1 is SEHNR and CDR2 FQNEAQ (reference sequence). CDR3 sequence reads: CASSFGPWYEQYF. The CDR3, as DNA: TGTGCCAGCAGCTTCGGCCCCTGGTACGAGCAGTACTTC.

This rearrangement joins TRBV19 to TRBJ2-1; TRBD1 matches at 10 bases. The CDR3 extends over 15 amino acids. Germline V CDR1 and CDR2: LNHDA, SQIVND (reference sequence). V gave up 1 base and J gave up 8 bases; unmatched junction bases: 5. CDR3 in DNA: TGTGCCAGTAGTATAGCGGGACAGGGGTACGATGAGCAGTTCTTC. Translating it yields CASSIAGQGYDEQFF.

This clonotype occurred a few times. The conserved phenylalanine or tryptophan normally closing the CDR3 is absent here, so this likely arose from a read error. Written as DNA, the CDR3 is TGTGCCACCAGTGATTTGGCGCCTCGGCGCGGGGCAGGGACCCGAGATTCCTACGAGCAGTACTGC. Its translation: CATSDLAPRRGAGTRDSYEQYC. The genes are TRBV24-1 and TRBJ2-7; D possibly corresponds to TRBD2 (6 bases). The CDR3 covers 22 residues. V lost 0 bases and J 1 base, leaving 30 bases between the germline ends. CDR1 is KGHDR and CDR2 is SFDVKD in the germline V gene.

The genes are TRBV11-3 and TRBJ2-1, with 10 bases matching TRBD2. V lost 2 bases and J lost 6; bases outside the gene matches: 7. CDR1 and CDR2 from the germline V gene are SGHNT and YENEEA. The CDR3 extends over 16 amino acids. CDR3: CASSLNSGGASNEQFF. The DNA for the CDR3 is TGTGCCAGCAGCTTAAACAGCGGGGGGGCGTCCAATGAGCAGTTCTTC.

In its sample, this clonotype was seen many times. The rearrangement joins TRBV6-2 or TRBV6-3 to TRBJ2-1, with TRBD2 matching over 8 bases. Looked up from germline, CDR1 is MNHEY and CDR2 is SVGEGT. CDR3 size: 15 residues. V dropped 6 bases and J dropped 8; count of bases not matched to a gene: 12. This chain's CDR3 is CASRPDLRGGYEQFF. The DNA of the CDR3 is TGTGCCAGCAGACCCGACCTTCGGGGGGGCTATGAGCAGTTCTTC.

The V and J genes are TRBV9 and TRBJ2-5; TRBD1 agrees at 8 bases. CDR1 is SGDLS, CDR2 YYNGEE, per germline. The trim removed 7 bases at V and 2 bases at J, leaving 10 bases unmatched. CDR3 size: 15 residues. This CDR3 reads CASGTGQGPQETQYF. CDR3 coding DNA: TGTGCCAGCGGCACCGGACAGGGCCCACAAGAGACCCAGTACTTC. Complete variable domain (other parts from reference TRBV9 and TRBJ2-5): DSGVTQTPKHLITATGQRVTLRCSPRSGDLSVYWYQQSLDQGLQFLIQYYNGEERAKGNILERFSAQQFPDLHSELNLSSLELGDSALYFCASGTGQGPQETQYFGPGTRLLVL.

This clonotype was observed a handful of times. The V and J genes are TRBV18 and TRBJ2-7, with 7 bases lining up with TRBD1. This CDR3 region has 15 residues. Germline V gene data show CDR1 as KGHSH and CDR2 as LQKENI. Unmatched junction bases numbered 11, after V lost 5 bases and J lost 4 bases. In nucleotides, the CDR3 is TGTGCCAGCTCAGTTAGACCGGGACAGACTTACGAGCAGTACTTC. This translates into CASSVRPGQTYEQYF.

With respect to this clonotype: A junction boundary mismatches the germline segment, possibly from a read error. V is TRBV6-5 and J is TRBJ1-2, with 7 nucleotides matching TRBD1. Germline V lookup: CDR1 MNHEY, CDR2 SVGAGI. The CDR3 extends over 14 amino acids. CDR3 bases: TGTGCCAGCAGTTCAGAGACAGGGAGCTATGGCCACACCTTC. Translating gives CASSSETGSYGHTF.

The chain carries TRBV3-1 and TRBJ2-2, with 7 positions matching TRBD2. CDR3 size: 16 residues. Trimming took 1 base from V and 3 from J; bases not matched to a gene: 5. The germline V gene has CDR1 LGHDT and CDR2 YNNKEL (reference sequence). This chain's CDR3 is CASSQAGGGYTGELFF. Written as DNA, the CDR3 is TGTGCCAGCAGCCAAGCTGGCGGGGGATACACCGGGGAGCTGTTTTTT. Drawing the rest from reference TRBV3-1 and TRBJ2-2, the complete variable domain is DTAVSQTPKYLVTQMGNDKSIKCEQNLGHDTMYWYKQDSKKFLKIMFSYNNKELIINETVPNRFSPKSPDKAHLNLHINSLELGDSAVYFCASSQAGGGYTGELFFGEGSRLTVL.

At least ten counts were recorded for this clonotype. The J gene is TRBJ1-4, the V gene TRBV6-5, with 8 positions matching TRBD1. Germline V gene data show CDR1 as MNHEY and CDR2 as SVGAGI. The CDR3 length is 14 residues. The ends lost 6 bases at V and 10 bases at J; junction bases unmatched: 10. The CDR3, as DNA: TGTGCCAGCAGCCCCCGGACAGGGAAAGGAAAACTGTTTTTT. Protein sequence: CASSPRTGKGKLFF.

The V call is TRBV6-6, the J call TRBJ1-1; TRBD1 matches at 8 bases. V lost 5 bases, J lost 3 bases, and 8 bases stayed unmatched. In germline, CDR1 is MNHNY, CDR2 SVGAGI (reference sequence). CDR3 length: 15 residues. The CDR3 loop reads CASSDRTGRYTEAFF. DNA for the CDR3: TGTGCCAGCAGTGATCGGACAGGGAGGTACACTGAAGCTTTCTTT.

The chain is built from TRBV7-9 and TRBJ2-1; D perhaps matches TRBD2 (6 bases). Germline assignment: CDR1 SEHNR and CDR2 FQNEAQ (reference sequence). Trimming left V 2 bases short and J 0 bases short, with 17 bases between. This CDR3 contains 18 residues. The chain's CDR3 is CASSLPPSAGRSYNEQFF. CDR3 in DNA: TGTGCCAGCAGCTTACCCCCTTCAGCGGGCCGCTCCTACAATGAGCAGTTCTTC. The full variable domain, in which reference TRBV7-9 and TRBJ2-1 provide the parts outside the CDR3, is DTGVSQNPRHKITKRGQNVTFRCDPISEHNRLYWYRQTLGQGPEFLTYFQNEAQLEKSRLLSDRFSAERPKGSFSTLEIQRTEQGDSAMYLCASSLPPSAGRSYNEQFFGPGTRLTVL.

The table lists this clonotype with a count of one. The genes are TRBV10-3 and TRBJ1-1; D unclear. V was clipped by 3 bases and J by 0 bases, with 8 bases between them. The CDR3 is made up of 14 amino acids. Germline V gene data show CDR1 as ENHRY and CDR2 as SYGVKD. The CDR3 DNA sequence: TGTGCCATCAGTGATGCGGACTTGAACACTGAAGCTTTCTTT. Its translation is CAISDADLNTEAFF.

To note about this clonotype: The junction differs from germline at one of its ends, possibly a read error. The genes are TRBV20-1 and TRBJ2-5, with 9 bases lining up with TRBD2. This CDR3 is 16 amino acids long. CDR1 is DFQATT, CDR2 SNEGSKA, per germline (reference sequence). The CDR3 sequence is CSARSGLAGAQETRYF. CDR3 coding DNA: TGCAGTGCTAGATCAGGGTTAGCGGGGGCACAAGAGACCCGGTACTTC.